A selection of T cell receptor beta chains follows, all from one sample in a study of cytomegalovirus exposure and HLA in healthy donors. Assay used: immunoSEQ multiplex PCR; TCRdb lists only in-frame clones, some missing. The sample lists 85,000 to 130,000 clones; around three quarters were seen once. The sequenced sample was PBMCs. The receptors come from a woman aged 18-29 years in good health and CMV-seropositive. Each CDR3 is given with its conserved first and last residue. The D gene is left open where the match is weak. Rows give clone size only sometimes, using once, few, many, or a class for an expanded clone.

clone size	V gene	J gene	D gene	CDR3 protein	CDR3 DNA
NA	TRBV19	TRBJ2-1	TRBD2	CASSIVGTGLASRTEQFF	TGTGCCAGTAGTATAGTCGGGACTGGACTAGCCAGTCGCACTGAGCAGTTCTTC
NA	TRBV2	TRBJ1-2	TRBD1	CASSATGFPGDYGYTF	TGTGCCAGCAGTGCGACAGGGTTCCCGGGTGACTATGGCTACACCTTC
NA	TRBV13	TRBJ2-5	NA	CASSHREQETQYF	TGTGCCAGCAGCCACAGAGAGCAAGAGACCCAGTACTTC
NA	TRBV5-1	TRBJ1-1	TRBD1	CASSLDRAHEAFF	TGCGCCAGCAGCCTCGACAGGGCACATGAAGCTTTCTTT
NA	TRBV5-1	TRBJ1-3	TRBD1	CASSLTGDSGNTIYF	TGCGCCAGCAGCCTCACAGGGGACTCTGGAAACACCATATATTTT
NA	TRBV4-2	TRBJ2-1	NA	CASSQDPAPAGLLNEQFF	TGTGCCAGCAGCCAAGACCCCGCCCCGGCTGGACTACTCAATGAGCAGTTCTTC
few	TRBV30	TRBJ2-2	TRBD2	CAWGNSGRDTGELFF	TGTGCCTGGGGAAATAGCGGGAGGGACACCGGGGAGCTGTTTTTT
NA	TRBV5-1	TRBJ2-7	NA	CASSPGQTVYEQYF	TGCGCCAGTAGCCCGGGACAAACCGTCTACGAGCAGTACTTC
NA	TRBV9	TRBJ2-6	TRBD1	CASSATGAAGANVLTF	TGTGCCAGCAGCGCGACAGGGGCCGCTGGGGCCAACGTCCTGACTTTC
NA	TRBV11-2	TRBJ2-6	TRBD2	CASSLVAGGSSGANVLTF	TGTGCCAGCAGCTTAGTTGCGGGAGGCTCCTCTGGGGCCAACGTCCTGACTTTC
NA	TRBV13	TRBJ2-1	NA	CASSLIAERSYNEQFF	TGTGCCAGCAGCTTGATTGCAGAGCGCTCCTACAATGAGCAGTTCTTC
NA	TRBV28	TRBJ2-1	NA	CASSPVGASYNEQFF	TGTGCCAGCAGTCCCGTCGGTGCCTCCTACAATGAGCAGTTCTTC
NA	TRBV29-1	TRBJ2-2	NA	CSVVVQGAGELFF	TGCAGCGTTGTGGTCCAGGGCGCCGGGGAGCTGTTTTTT
NA	TRBV18	TRBJ1-2	NA	CASSPLAGADYGYTF	TGTGCCAGCTCACCACTTGCAGGGGCAGACTATGGCTACACCTTC
once	TRBV2	TRBJ2-7	TRBD1	CASMGLGRGHEQYF	TGTGCCAGCATGGGCTTAGGCAGGGGGCATGAGCAGTACTTC
NA	TRBV27	TRBJ2-7	NA	CASSRGLAGIYEQYF	TGTGCCAGCAGTAGGGGGCTAGCGGGTATCTACGAGCAGTACTTC
NA	TRBV6-5	TRBJ2-1	NA	CASSYYGNEQFF	TGTGCCAGCAGTTATTACGGGAATGAGCAGTTCTTC